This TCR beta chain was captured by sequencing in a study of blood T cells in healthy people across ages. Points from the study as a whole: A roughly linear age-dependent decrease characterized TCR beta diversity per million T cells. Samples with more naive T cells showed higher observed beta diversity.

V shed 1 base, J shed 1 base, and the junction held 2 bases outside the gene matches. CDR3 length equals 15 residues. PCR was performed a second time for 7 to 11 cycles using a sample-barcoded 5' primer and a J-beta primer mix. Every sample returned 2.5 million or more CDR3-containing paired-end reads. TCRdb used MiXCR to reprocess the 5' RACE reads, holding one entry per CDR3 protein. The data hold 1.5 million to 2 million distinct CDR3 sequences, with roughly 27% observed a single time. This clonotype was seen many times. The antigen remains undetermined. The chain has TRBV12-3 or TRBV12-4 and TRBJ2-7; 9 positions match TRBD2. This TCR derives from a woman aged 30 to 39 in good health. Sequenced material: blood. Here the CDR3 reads CASSLGGRASYEQYF. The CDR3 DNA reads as TGTGCCAGCAGTTTAGGCGGGAGGGCGTCCTACGAGCAGTACTTC.